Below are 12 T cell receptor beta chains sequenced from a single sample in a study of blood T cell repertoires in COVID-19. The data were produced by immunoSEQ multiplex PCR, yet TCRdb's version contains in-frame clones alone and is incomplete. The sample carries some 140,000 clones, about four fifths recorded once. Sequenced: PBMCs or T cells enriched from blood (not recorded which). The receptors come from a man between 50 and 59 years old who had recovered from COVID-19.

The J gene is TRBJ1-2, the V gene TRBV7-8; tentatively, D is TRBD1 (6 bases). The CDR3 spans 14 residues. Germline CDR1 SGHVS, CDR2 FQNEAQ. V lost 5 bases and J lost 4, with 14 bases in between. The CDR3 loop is CASSPDGQLYGYTF. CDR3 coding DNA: TGTGCCAGCAGCCCAGATGGACAGCTCTATGGCTACACCTTC.

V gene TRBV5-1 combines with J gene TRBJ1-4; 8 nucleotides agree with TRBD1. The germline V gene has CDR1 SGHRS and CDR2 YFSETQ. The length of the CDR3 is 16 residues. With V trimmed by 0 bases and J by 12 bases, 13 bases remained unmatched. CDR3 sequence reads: CASSLGSGGDRSQLFF. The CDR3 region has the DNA TGCGCCAGCAGCTTGGGGTCAGGGGGCGATCGATCTCAACTGTTTTTT.

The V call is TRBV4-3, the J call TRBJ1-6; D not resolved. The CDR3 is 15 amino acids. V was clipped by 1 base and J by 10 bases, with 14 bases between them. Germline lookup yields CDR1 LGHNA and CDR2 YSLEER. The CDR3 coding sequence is TGCGCCAGCAGCCAAGGGCTCGCAGGCAGCTCACCCCTCCACTTT. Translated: CASSQGLAGSSPLHF.

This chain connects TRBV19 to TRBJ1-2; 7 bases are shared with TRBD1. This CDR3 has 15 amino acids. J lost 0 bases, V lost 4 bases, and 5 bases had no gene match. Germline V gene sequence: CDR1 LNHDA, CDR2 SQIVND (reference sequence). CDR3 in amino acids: CASSTMTGSNYGYTF. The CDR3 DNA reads TGTGCCAGTAGTACCATGACAGGGTCTAACTATGGCTACACCTTC. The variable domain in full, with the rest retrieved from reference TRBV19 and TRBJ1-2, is DGGITQSPKYLFRKEGQNVTLSCEQNLNHDAMYWYRQDPGQGLRLIYYSQIVNDFQKGDIAEGYSVSREKKESFPLTVTSAQKNPTAFYLCASSTMTGSNYGYTFGSGTRLTVV.

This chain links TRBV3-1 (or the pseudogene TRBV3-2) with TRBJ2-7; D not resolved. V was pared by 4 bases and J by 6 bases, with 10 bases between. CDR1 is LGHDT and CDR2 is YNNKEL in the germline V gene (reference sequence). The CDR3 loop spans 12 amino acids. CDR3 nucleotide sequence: TGTGCCAGCAGCCTTGTGTCCGGCGAGCAGTACTTC. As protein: CASSLVSGEQYF.

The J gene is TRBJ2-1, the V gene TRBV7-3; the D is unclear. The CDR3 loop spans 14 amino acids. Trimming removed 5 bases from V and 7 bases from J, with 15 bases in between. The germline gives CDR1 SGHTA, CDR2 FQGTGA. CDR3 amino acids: CASSPSPPPNEQFF. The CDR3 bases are TGTGCCAGCAGCCCCTCCCCTCCCCCTAATGAGCAGTTCTTC.

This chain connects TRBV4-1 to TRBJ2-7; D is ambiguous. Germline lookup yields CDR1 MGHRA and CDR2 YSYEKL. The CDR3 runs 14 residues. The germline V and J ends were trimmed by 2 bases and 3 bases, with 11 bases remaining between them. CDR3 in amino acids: CASSQQQTNYEQYF. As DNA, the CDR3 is TGCGCCAGCAGCCAACAACAGACAAACTACGAGCAGTACTTC.

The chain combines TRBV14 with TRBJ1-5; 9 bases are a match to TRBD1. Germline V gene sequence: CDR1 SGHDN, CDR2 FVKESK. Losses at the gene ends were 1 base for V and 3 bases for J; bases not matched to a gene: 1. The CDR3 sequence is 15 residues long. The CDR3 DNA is TGTGCCAGCAGCCAAGGGACAGGGGACAATCAGCCCCAGCATTTT. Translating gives CASSQGTGDNQPQHF.

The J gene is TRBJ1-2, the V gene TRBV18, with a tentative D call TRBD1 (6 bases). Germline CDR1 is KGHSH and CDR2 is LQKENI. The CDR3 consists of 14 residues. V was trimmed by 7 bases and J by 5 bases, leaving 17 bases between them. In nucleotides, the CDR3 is TGTGCCAGCTACCCGGGGCAGGGGATTTATGGCTACACCTTC. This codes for CASYPGQGIYGYTF.

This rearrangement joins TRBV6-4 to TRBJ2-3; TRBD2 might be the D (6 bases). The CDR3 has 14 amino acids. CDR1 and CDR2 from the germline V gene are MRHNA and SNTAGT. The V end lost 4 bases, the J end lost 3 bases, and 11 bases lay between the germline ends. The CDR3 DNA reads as TGTGCCAGCAGTGCCAGGGAGGAAACAGATACGCAGTATTTT. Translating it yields CASSAREETDTQYF.

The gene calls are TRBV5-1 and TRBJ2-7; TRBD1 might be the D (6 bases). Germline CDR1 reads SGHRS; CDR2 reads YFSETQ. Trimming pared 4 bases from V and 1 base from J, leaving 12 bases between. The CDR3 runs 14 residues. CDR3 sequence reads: CASSAGQISYEQYF. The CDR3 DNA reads TGCGCCAGCAGCGCCGGACAGATTTCCTACGAGCAGTACTTC.

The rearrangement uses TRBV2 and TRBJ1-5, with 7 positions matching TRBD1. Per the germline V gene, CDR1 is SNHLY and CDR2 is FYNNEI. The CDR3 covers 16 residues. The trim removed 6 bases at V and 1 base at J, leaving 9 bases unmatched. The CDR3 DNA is TGTGCCAGCAGGACAGACAGGGCTGAAAGCAATCAGCCCCAGCATTTT. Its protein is CASRTDRAESNQPQHF.